This TCR beta chain was sequenced for a study of T cell responses to AZD1222 COVID-19 vaccine. After removal of 2 bases from V and 1 base from J, the junction contained 9 bases not matched to a gene. The CDR3 totals 17 residues. Looked up from germline, CDR1 is MNHNS and CDR2 is SASEGT. Study-wide results and caveats: The study sampled repertoires only after the peak T cell response. Baseline serology detected seropositivity in only six AZD1222 recipients. Most donors were white British, females outnumbered males, and clonal diversity was possibly underestimated. Breadth and depth of Spike-specific TCRs rose after two AZD1222 doses.

Generated by immunoSEQ multiplex PCR, the TCRdb table keeps only in-frame clones and is missing some. The profile shows some 150,000 clones, approximately 90% of them singletons. On this clone itself: The target antigen is unknown.

Sequencing used peripheral blood, obtained on day 0 of AZD1222 vaccination. The chain joins TRBV6-1 to TRBJ2-5, with 8 bases aligning to TRBD1. The sequence came from an adult in good health. The CDR3 DNA sequence: TGTGCCAGCAGTGAAAGGTCGGACAGGGACTTCCAAGAGACCCAGTACTTC. Translation: CASSERSDRDFQETQYF.